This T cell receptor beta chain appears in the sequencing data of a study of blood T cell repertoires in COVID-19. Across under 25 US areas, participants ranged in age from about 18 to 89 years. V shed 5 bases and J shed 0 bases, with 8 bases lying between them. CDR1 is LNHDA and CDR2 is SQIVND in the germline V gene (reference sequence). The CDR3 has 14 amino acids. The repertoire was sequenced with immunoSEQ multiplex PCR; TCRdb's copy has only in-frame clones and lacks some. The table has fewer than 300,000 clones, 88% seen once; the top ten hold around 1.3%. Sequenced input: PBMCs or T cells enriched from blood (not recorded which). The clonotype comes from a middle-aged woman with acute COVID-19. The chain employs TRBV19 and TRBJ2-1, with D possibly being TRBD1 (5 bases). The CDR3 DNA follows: TGTGCCAGTAGTGGGGCAGACTCCTACAATGAGCAGTTCTTC. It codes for CASSGADSYNEQFF.